The entry below gives a single TCR beta chain sequence along with its context. The antigen is unknown. This sample is part of a study of blood T cells in healthy people across ages. Study results and limitations: Unknown CMV status may confound age-related changes in expanded clones. Naive and antigen-experienced cells were not separated, limiting conclusive comparison.

Trimming pared 4 bases from V and 6 bases from J, leaving 16 bases between. The CDR3 extends over 16 amino acids. Germline V gene lookup returns CDR1 SEHNR and CDR2 FQNEAQ (reference sequence). They isolated at least 7 million PBMCs from each sample. Total RNA was extracted at no less than 6 micrograms per sample. Sample-barcoded 5' priming and a J-beta primer mix drove a second PCR of roughly 6 to 12 cycles. Using its own MiXCR run on the 5' RACE reads, TCRdb lists one record per CDR3 protein. The sample shows approximately 780,000 distinct CDR3 sequences, roughly 24% of them seen only once. These same records also appear under a second study, on T cells of mothers and their children.

The sample taken for sequencing was blood. This rearrangement joins TRBV7-9 to TRBJ1-6; D may be TRBD1 (5 bases). This sequence was found in a boy aged 5-17 years in good health. The CDR3 DNA sequence: TGTGCCAGCAGCTCCCCTCCGGGCAGGGTTAATTCACCCCTCCACTTT. Its protein product is CASSSPPGRVNSPLHF.